This entry lists 10 T cell receptor beta chains sequenced from one sample in a study of cytomegalovirus exposure and HLA in healthy donors. Amplification used 60 Vbeta primers and 13 Jbeta primers. The method was immunoSEQ multiplex PCR; TCRdb's version includes in-frame clones alone and lacks a portion of them. Of 95,000 to 150,000 clones detected, over 60% appear once; the ten largest clones hold about 1.5%. What was sequenced was PBMCs. The receptor set was obtained from a man between 18 and 35 years old in good health and CMV-seronegative.

The V call is TRBV7-6, the J call TRBJ2-7; 7 bases are a match to TRBD1. CDR3 length equals 14 residues. Germline-derived CDR1 and CDR2 are SGHVS and FNYEAQ. V was pared by 3 bases and J by 1 base, with 3 bases of the junction left unmatched. Here the CDR3 DNA reads TGTGCCAGCAGCTTGGGACAGCGATCCTACGAGCAGTACTTC. This encodes CASSLGQRSYEQYF.

The rearrangement joins TRBV2 to TRBJ2-7; 7 bases match TRBD1. Germline assignment: CDR1 SNHLY and CDR2 FYNNEI. Losses at the gene ends were 5 bases for V and 5 bases for J; bases not matched to a gene: 9. The CDR3 is 14 amino acids. The CDR3 DNA reads as TGTGCCAGCAGTAAAAACAGGGGCAGCAACGAGCAGTACTTC. Translated, it gives CASSKNRGSNEQYF.

This clone was observed a handful of times. The V gene is TRBV28, the J gene TRBJ2-7; D remains unclear. Trimming took 3 bases from V and 7 from J, leaving 10 bases between them. This CDR3 has 12 residues. Looked up from germline, CDR1 is MDHEN and CDR2 is SYDVKM. The CDR3 here is CASSFVRREQYF. The CDR3 DNA sequence: TGTGCCAGCAGTTTTGTCCGTCGGGAGCAGTACTTC. Combining the CDR3 with reference TRBV28 and TRBJ2-7 gives the whole variable domain DVKVTQSSRYLVKRTGEKVFLECVQDMDHENMFWYRQDPGLGLRLIYFSYDVKMKEKGDIPEGYSVSREKKERFSLILESASTNQTSMYLCASSFVRREQYFGPGTRLTVT.

J is TRBJ1-2 and V is TRBV19, with 9 bases aligning to TRBD1. This CDR3 has 16 amino acids. V lost 3 bases to trimming and J lost 4 bases; unmatched junction nucleotides: 9. Germline V gene sequence: CDR1 LNHDA, CDR2 SQIVND (reference sequence). The CDR3 region has the DNA TGTGCCAGTAGTATCTTACAGGGGGCAGGAAGCTATGGCTACACCTTC. Its translation: CASSILQGAGSYGYTF.

The V gene is TRBV6-1, the J gene TRBJ1-2, with 8 bases aligning to TRBD1. J gave up 4 bases and V 6 bases, and 4 bases lay outside the gene matches. The V gene's germline CDR1 is MNHNS and CDR2 SASEGT. The CDR3 runs 13 residues. CDR3 sequence reads: CASSQDRAYGYTF. CDR3 coding DNA: TGTGCCAGCAGCCAGGACAGGGCCTATGGCTACACCTTC.

This clone was observed once. The gene calls are TRBV2 and TRBJ1-1, with a tentative D call TRBD1 (5 bases). The germline V gene encodes CDR1 SNHLY and CDR2 FYNNEI. V was pared by 6 bases and J by 6 bases, with 11 bases between. The CDR3 runs 12 residues. The CDR3 sequence is CASSSRGAEAFF. The CDR3 DNA is TGTGCCAGCAGCTCTAGGGGCGCTGAAGCTTTCTTT.

The chain recombines TRBV18 with TRBJ1-5; D is ambiguous. This CDR3 is built from 15 residues. CDR1 and CDR2 (germline): KGHSH, LQKENI. With 1 base removed from V and 3 bases from J, the gap between germline ends came to 10 bases. The CDR3 reads CASSPQVGDNQPQHF. CDR3 DNA: TGTGCCAGCTCACCACAAGTAGGAGACAATCAGCCCCAGCATTTT.

The rearrangement joins TRBV6-5 to TRBJ1-5; TRBD1 might be the D (5 bases). This CDR3 spans 14 amino acids. V was shortened by 8 bases and J by 8 bases, with 19 bases between the two germline ends. Germline V gene lookup returns CDR1 MNHEY and CDR2 SVGAGI. This chain's CDR3 is CASGKGGAREPQHF. The CDR3 DNA sequence: TGTGCCAGCGGTAAGGGAGGGGCAAGAGAGCCCCAGCATTTT.

This clone was seen a single time. The CDR3 loop reads CASSMGGITEAFF. CDR3 coding DNA: TGTGCCAGCTCCATGGGGGGTATCACTGAAGCTTTCTTT. J is TRBJ1-1 and V is TRBV19; weak D call: TRBD1 (5 bases). Germline CDR1 is LNHDA and CDR2 is SQIVND (reference sequence). Trimming shortened V by 9 bases and J by 4 bases, and 15 bases separated the two germline ends. CDR3 length: 13 residues. The full variable domain, its missing parts supplied by reference TRBV19 and TRBJ1-1, is DGGITQSPKYLFRKEGQNVTLSCEQNLNHDAMYWYRQDPGQGLRLIYYSQIVNDFQKGDIAEGYSVSREKKESFPLTVTSAQKNPTAFYLCASSMGGITEAFFGQGTRLTVV.

This chain connects TRBV2 to TRBJ1-1, with a tentative D call TRBD1 (6 bases). Trimming took off 4 bases at V and 3 bases at J, with 12 bases between the two ends. Germline values: CDR1 SNHLY, CDR2 FYNNEI. The CDR3 has 14 residues. CDR3 nucleotide sequence: TGTGCCAGCAGTGGGCACAGACAGGACACTGAAGCTTTCTTT. It encodes CASSGHRQDTEAFF.